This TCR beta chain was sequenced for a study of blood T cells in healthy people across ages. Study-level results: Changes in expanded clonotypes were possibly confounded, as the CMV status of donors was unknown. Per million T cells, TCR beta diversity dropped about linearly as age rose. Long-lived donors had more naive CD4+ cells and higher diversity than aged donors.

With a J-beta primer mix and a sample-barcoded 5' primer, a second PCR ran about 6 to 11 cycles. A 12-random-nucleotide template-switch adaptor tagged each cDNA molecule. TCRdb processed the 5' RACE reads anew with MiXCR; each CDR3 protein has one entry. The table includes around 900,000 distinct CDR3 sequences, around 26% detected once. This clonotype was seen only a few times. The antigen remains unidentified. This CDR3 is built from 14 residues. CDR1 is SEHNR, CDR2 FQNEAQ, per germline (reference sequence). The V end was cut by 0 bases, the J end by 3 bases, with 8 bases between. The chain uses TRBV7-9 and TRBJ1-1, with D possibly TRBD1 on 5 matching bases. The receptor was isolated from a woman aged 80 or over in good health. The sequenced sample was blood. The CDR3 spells CASSLAGLDTEAFF. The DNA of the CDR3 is TGTGCCAGCAGCTTAGCGGGGCTTGACACTGAAGCTTTCTTT.